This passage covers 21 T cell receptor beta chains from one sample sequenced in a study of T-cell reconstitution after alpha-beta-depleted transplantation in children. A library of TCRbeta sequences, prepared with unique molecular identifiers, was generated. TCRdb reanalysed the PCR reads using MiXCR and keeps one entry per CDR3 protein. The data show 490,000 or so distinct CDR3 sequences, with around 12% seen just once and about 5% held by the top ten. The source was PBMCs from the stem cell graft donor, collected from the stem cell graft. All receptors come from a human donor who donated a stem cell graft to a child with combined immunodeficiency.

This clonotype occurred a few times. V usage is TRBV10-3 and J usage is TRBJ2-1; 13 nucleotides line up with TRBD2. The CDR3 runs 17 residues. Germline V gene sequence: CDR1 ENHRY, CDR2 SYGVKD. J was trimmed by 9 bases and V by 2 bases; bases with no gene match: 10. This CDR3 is CAISEQGTSGMGGEQFF. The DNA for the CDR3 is TGTGCCATCAGTGAGCAGGGGACTAGCGGGATGGGAGGTGAGCAGTTCTTC.

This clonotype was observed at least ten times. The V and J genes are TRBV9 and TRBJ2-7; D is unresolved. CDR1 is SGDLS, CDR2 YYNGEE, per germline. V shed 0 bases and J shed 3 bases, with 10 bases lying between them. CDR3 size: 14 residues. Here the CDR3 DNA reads TGTGCCAGCAGCGTAGGGACCCCGAGCTACGAGCAGTACTTC. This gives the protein CASSVGTPSYEQYF.

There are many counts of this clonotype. This CDR3 reads CASSSTGTASTDTQYF. DNA of the CDR3: TGTGCCAGCAGTTCGACCGGGACAGCTAGCACAGATACGCAGTATTTT. The chain combines TRBV12-3 or TRBV12-4 with TRBJ2-3; TRBD1 matches 7 bases. V gave up 4 bases and J gave up 0 bases; unmatched junction bases: 7. The CDR3 totals 16 residues.

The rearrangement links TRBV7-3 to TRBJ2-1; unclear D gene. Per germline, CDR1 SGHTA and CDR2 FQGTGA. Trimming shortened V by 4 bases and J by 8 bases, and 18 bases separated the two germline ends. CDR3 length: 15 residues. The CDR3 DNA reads TGTGCCAGCAGCTCTTCCTCCTACACTCATGATGAGCAGTTCTTC. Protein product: CASSSSSYTHDEQFF.

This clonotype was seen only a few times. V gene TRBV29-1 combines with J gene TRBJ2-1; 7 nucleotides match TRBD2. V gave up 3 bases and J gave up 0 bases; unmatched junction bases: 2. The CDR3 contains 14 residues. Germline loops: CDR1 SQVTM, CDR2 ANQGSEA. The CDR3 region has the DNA TGCAGCGTTGATGCTAGCGGCTCCTACAATGAGCAGTTCTTC. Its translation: CSVDASGSYNEQFF.

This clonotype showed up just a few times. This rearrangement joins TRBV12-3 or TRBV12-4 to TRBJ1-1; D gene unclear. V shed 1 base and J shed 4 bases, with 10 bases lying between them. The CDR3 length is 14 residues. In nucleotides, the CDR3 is TGTGCCAGCAGTTTAGGCTTTCTCGGCACTGAAGCTTTCTTT. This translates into CASSLGFLGTEAFF.

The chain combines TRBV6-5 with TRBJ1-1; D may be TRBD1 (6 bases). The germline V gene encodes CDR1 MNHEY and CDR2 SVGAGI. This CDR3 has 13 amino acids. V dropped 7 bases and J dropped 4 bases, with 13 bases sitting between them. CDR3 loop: CASKQGDATEAFF. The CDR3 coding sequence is TGTGCCAGCAAACAGGGAGATGCCACTGAAGCTTTCTTT.

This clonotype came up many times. The CDR3 reads CASTLRGAKNIQYF. CDR3 nucleotide sequence: TGCGCCAGCACTTTAAGAGGGGCCAAAAACATTCAGTACTTC. This sequence joins TRBV5-1 and TRBJ2-4, with TRBD2 as a possible D gene (5 bases). This CDR3 region has 14 residues. Trimming pared 6 bases from V and 1 base from J, leaving 11 bases between. The germline CDR1 and CDR2 sequences are SGHRS and YFSETQ.

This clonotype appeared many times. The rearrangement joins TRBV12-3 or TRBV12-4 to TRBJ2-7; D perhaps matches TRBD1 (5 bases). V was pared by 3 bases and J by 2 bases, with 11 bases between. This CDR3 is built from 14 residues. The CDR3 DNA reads TGTGCCAGCAGTTTTGGAGACAGAGCCTACGAGCAGTACTTC. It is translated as CASSFGDRAYEQYF.

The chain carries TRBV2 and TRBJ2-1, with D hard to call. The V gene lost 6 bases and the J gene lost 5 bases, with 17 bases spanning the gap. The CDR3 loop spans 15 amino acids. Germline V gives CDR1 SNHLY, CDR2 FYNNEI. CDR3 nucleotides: TGTGCCAGCAGAAAAGAAGCCGGGCCCCACAATGAGCAGTTCTTC. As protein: CASRKEAGPHNEQFF.

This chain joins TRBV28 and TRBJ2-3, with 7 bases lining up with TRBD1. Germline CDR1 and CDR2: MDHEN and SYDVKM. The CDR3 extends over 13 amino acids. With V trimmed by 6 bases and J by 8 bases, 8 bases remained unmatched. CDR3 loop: CASRPTGVGTQYF. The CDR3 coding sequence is TGTGCCAGCAGACCTACAGGGGTGGGTACGCAGTATTTT.

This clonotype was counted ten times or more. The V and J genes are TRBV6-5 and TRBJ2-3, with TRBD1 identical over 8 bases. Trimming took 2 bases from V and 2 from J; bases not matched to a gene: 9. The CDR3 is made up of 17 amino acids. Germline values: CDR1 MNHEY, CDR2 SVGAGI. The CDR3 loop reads CASSYDLQGVITDTQYF. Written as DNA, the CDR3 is TGTGCCAGCAGTTACGATCTACAGGGGGTAATCACAGATACGCAGTATTTT.

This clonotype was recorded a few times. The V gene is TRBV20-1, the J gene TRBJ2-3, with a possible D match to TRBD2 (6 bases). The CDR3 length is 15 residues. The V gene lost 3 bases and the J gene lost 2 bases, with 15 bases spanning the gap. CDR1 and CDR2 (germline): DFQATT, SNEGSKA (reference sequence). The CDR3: CSASRDGGATDTQYF. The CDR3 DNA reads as TGCAGTGCTAGTAGGGACGGAGGGGCCACAGATACGCAGTATTTT.

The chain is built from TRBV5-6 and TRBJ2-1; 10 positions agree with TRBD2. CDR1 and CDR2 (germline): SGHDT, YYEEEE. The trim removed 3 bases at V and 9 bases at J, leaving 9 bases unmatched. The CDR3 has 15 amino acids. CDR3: CASSSPSGRAGEQFF. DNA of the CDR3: TGTGCCAGCAGCTCACCCAGCGGGAGGGCCGGTGAGCAGTTCTTC.

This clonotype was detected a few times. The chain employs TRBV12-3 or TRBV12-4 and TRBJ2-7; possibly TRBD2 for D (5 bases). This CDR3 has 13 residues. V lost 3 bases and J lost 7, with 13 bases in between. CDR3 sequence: CASSFNRAGEQYF. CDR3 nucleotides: TGTGCCAGCAGTTTTAACCGCGCGGGTGAGCAGTACTTC.

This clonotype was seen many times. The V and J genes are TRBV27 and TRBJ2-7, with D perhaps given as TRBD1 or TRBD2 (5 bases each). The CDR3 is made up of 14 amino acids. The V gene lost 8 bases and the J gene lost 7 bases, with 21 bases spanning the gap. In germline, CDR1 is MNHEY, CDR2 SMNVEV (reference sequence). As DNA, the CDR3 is TGTGCCAGCGCCCCTAGCATGGGGCTGGATGAGCAGTACTTC. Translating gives CASAPSMGLDEQYF.

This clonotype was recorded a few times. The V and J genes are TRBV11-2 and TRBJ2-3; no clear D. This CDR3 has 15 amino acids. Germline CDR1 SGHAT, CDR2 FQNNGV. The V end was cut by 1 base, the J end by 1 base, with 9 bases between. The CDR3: CASSLVRQGTDTQYF. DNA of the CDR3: TGTGCCAGCAGCTTAGTAAGGCAGGGCACAGATACGCAGTATTTT.

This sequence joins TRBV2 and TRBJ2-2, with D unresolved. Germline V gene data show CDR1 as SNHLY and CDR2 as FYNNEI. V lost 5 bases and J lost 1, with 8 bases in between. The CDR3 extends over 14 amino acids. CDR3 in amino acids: CASSRLKNTGELFF. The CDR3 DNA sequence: TGTGCCAGCAGTCGACTCAAGAACACCGGGGAGCTGTTTTTT.

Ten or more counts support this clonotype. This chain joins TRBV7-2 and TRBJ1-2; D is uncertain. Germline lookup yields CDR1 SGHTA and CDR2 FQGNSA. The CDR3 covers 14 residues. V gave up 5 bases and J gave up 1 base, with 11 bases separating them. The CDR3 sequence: CASSTLTRNYGYTF. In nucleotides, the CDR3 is TGTGCCAGCAGCACCCTGACACGTAACTATGGCTACACCTTC.

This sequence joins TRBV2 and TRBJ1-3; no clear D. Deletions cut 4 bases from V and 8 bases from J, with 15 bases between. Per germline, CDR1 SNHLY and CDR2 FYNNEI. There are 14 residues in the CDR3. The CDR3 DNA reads TGTGCCAGCAGTGGAGGGTACACCGGAGACACCATATATTTT. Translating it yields CASSGGYTGDTIYF.

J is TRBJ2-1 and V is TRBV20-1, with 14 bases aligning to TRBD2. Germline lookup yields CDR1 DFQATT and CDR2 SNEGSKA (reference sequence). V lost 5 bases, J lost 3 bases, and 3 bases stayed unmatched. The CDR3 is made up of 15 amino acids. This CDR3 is CSASTSGRVYNEQFF. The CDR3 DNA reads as TGCAGTGCTTCGACTAGCGGGAGGGTCTACAATGAGCAGTTCTTC.